These 5 T cell receptor beta chains came from one sample sequenced in a study of T cells in Graves' hyperthyroidism and ophthalmopathy. RNA transcripts were the template for amplifying TCR beta CDR3 regions. HTBI primers were employed in a first-round RT-PCR of the TCR CDR3. TCRdb used MiXCR to reprocess the multiplex PCR reads, holding one entry per CDR3 protein. The top ten clones hold about a third of a sample with nearly 750,000 distinct CDR3 sequences, about 35% of them seen once. The source material was blood. Receptor source: a woman in her 40s with Graves' hyperthyroidism.

V and J are TRBV20-1 and TRBJ2-5; TRBD2 agrees at 9 bases. The CDR3 consists of 15 residues. Germline loops: CDR1 DFQATT, CDR2 SNEGSKA (reference sequence). With 5 bases clipped from V and 4 bases from J, the junction kept 11 bases outside the gene matches. For the CDR3, the DNA is TGCAGTGCTGTGGGCGGGGGGGCCTCTAGAGAGACCCAGTACTTC. It yields the protein CSAVGGGASRETQYF.

This clonotype was seen repeatedly, ten times or more. The genes are TRBV7-9 and TRBJ1-2, with a tentative D call TRBD1 (5 bases). The germline V gene encodes CDR1 SEHNR and CDR2 FQNEAQ (reference sequence). CDR3 size: 13 residues. Trimming removed 3 bases from V and 8 bases from J, with 13 bases in between. The CDR3 spells CASSFAGRGGYTF. The CDR3 coding sequence is TGTGCCAGCAGCTTCGCAGGGAGAGGAGGCTACACCTTC. Full variable domain (rest looked up from reference TRBV7-9 and TRBJ1-2): DTGVSQNPRHKITKRGQNVTFRCDPISEHNRLYWYRQTLGQGPEFLTYFQNEAQLEKSRLLSDRFSAERPKGSFSTLEIQRTEQGDSAMYLCASSFAGRGGYTFGSGTRLTVV.

Ten or more counts support this clonotype. The rearrangement uses TRBV20-1 and TRBJ1-4; possibly TRBD1 for D (6 bases). V lost 1 base and J 6 bases, leaving 12 bases between the germline ends. CDR1 DFQATT and CDR2 SNEGSKA come from the germline V gene (reference sequence). This CDR3 has 14 amino acids. CDR3 DNA: TGCAGTGCTAGAGGGGAAACAGGGTATGAAAAACTGTTTTTT. Translating gives CSARGETGYEKLFF.

Concerning this clonotype itself: A junction end diverges from the germline sequence, so it may reflect a read error. This chain connects TRBV25-1 to TRBJ1-3; unclear D gene. The CDR3 sequence is 15 residues long. The germline gives CDR1 MGHDK, CDR2 SYGVNS. The CDR3 sequence is CACSGTPSSGNTIYF. In DNA, the CDR3 is TGTGCCTGCAGCGGTACTCCTAGCTCTGGAAACACCATATATTTT.

The J gene is TRBJ1-2, the V gene TRBV2; D is ambiguous. Germline lookup yields CDR1 SNHLY and CDR2 FYNNEI. The CDR3 is made up of 14 amino acids. V lost 1 base to trimming and J lost 4 bases, with 10 bases between them. The CDR3 region is CASSEDVGTYGYTF. For the CDR3, the DNA is TGTGCCAGCAGTGAAGATGTGGGAACCTATGGCTACACCTTC.